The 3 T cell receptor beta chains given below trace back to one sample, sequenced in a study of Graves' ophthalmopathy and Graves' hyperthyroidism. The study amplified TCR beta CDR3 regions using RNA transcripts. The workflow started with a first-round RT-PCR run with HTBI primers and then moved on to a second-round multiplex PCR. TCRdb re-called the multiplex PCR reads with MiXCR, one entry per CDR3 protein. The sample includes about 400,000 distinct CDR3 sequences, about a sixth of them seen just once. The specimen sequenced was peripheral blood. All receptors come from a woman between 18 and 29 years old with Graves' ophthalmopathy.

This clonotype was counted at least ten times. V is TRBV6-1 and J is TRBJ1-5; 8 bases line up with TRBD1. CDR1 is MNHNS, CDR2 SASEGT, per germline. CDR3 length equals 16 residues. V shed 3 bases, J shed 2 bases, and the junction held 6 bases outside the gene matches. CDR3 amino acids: CASSEWTGLGNQPQHF. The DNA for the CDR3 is TGTGCCAGCAGTGAGTGGACAGGGCTCGGCAATCAGCCCCAGCATTTT.

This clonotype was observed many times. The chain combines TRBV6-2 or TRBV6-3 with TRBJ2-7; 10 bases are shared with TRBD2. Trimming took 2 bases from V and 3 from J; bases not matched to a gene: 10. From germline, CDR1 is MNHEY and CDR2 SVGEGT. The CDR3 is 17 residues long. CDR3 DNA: TGTGCCAGCAGTTACCCTATCTTAACTAGCGGGATCTACGAGCAGTACTTC. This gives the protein CASSYPILTSGIYEQYF.

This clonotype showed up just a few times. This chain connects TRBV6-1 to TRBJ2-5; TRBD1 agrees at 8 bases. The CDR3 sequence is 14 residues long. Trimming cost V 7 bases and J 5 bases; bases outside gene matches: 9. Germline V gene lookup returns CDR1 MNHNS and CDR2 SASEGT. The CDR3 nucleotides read TGTGCCAGCACCAAGAGGTCAGGGGGCGAGACCCAGTACTTC. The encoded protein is CASTKRSGGETQYF.